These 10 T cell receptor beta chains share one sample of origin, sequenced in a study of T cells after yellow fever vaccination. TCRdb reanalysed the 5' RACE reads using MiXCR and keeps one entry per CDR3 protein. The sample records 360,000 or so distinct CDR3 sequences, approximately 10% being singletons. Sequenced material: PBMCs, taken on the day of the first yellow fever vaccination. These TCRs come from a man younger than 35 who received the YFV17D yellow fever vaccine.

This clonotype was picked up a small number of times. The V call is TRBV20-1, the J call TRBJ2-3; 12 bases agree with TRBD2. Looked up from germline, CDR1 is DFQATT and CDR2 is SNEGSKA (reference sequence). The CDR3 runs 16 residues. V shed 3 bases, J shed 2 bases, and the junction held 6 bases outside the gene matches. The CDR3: CSASTPSGGVTDTQYF. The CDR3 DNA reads TGCAGTGCTAGCACCCCTAGCGGGGGGGTCACAGATACGCAGTATTTT.

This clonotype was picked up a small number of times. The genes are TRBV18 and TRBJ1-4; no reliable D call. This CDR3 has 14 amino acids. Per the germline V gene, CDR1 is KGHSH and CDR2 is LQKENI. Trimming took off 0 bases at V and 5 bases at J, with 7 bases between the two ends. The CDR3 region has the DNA TGTGCCAGCTCACCACCAGCCAGGAATGAAAAACTGTTTTTT. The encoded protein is CASSPPARNEKLFF.

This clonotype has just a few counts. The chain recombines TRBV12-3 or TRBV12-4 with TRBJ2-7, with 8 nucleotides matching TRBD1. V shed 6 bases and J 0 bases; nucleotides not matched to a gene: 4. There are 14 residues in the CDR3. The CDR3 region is CASSRDRSSYEQYV. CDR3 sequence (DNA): TGTGCCAGCAGCCGGGACAGGAGCTCCTACGAGCAGTACGTC.

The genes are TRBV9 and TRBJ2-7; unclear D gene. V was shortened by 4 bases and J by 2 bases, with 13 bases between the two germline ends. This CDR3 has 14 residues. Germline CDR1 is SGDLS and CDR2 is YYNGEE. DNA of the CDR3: TGTGCCAGCAGCCATGACTTGTTCCCCTACGAGCAGTACTTC. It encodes CASSHDLFPYEQYF.

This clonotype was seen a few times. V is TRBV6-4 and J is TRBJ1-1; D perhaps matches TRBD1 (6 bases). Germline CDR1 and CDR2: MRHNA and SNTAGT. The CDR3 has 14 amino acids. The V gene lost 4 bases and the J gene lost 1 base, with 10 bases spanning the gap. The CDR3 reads CASSVFRGNTEAFF. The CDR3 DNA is TGTGCCAGCAGTGTATTCAGGGGGAACACTGAAGCTTTCTTT.

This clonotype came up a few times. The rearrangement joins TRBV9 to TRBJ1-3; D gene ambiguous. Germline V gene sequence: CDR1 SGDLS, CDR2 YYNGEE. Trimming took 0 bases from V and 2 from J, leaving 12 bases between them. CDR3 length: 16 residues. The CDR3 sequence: CASSVDHRQTGNTIYF. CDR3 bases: TGTGCCAGCAGCGTAGACCATCGGCAGACTGGAAACACCATATATTTT. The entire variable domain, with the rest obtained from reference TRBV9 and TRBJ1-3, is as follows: DSGVTQTPKHLITATGQRVTLRCSPRSGDLSVYWYQQSLDQGLQFLIQYYNGEERAKGNILERFSAQQFPDLHSELNLSSLELGDSALYFCASSVDHRQTGNTIYFGEGSWLTVV.

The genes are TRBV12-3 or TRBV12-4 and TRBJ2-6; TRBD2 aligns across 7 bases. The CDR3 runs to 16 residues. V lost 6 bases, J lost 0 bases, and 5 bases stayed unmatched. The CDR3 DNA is TGTGCCAGCAGCGGGGGAGGGTACTCTGGGGCCAACGTCCTGACTTTC. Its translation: CASSGGGYSGANVLTF.

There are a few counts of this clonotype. CDR3 sequence (DNA): TGTGCCACCAGTGACGCGGGGGGCCCCTACAATGAGCAGTTCTTC. It translates to CATSDAGGPYNEQFF. The rearrangement links TRBV24-1 to TRBJ2-1; TRBD2 matches at 8 bases. Germline CDR1 KGHDR, CDR2 SFDVKD. This CDR3 contains 15 residues. Trimming cost V 4 bases and J 2 bases; bases outside gene matches: 3.

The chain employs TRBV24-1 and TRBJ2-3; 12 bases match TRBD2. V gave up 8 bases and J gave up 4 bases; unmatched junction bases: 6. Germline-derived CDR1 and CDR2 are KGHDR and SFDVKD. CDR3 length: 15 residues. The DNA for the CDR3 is TGTGCCACCAACCCTAGCGGGGGGGCCGCAGATACGCAGTATTTT. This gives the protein CATNPSGGAADTQYF.

Here the CDR3 reads CASSVDGTATSYEQYF. The CDR3 DNA is TGTGCCAGTAGTGTTGATGGGACAGCAACTTCCTACGAGCAGTACTTC. V usage is TRBV19 and J usage is TRBJ2-7; 7 bases map to TRBD1. J lost 1 base, V lost 5 bases, and 11 bases had no gene match. Germline V gene sequence: CDR1 LNHDA, CDR2 SQIVND (reference sequence). The CDR3 totals 16 residues.